Each of the 9 T cell receptor beta chains below was sequenced from the same sample in a study of T-cell memory formation after mild COVID-19 (dated by TCRdb to 2020 to 2022). The library came from 5' RACE. The listed sequencing device is Illumina NovaSeq 6000. Using fastp at Q25 and MiXCR, TCRdb reprocessed the public reads and kept productive beta chains. Each entry is one CDR3 protein sequence, shown with its most common DNA and genes. This sample comprises 180,000 or so distinct CDR3 sequences, roughly 16% of them detected only once. The top ten clonotypes cover more than 2% of the sample. Sample: PBMCs or a T cell subset sorted from them (not recorded which). These receptors all come from an adult woman who had mild COVID-19 (a few samples of this study predate the infection). The sample titles of this study are shuffled in the database, so cell type and time point are left out; the donor was told from shared clones.

In its sample, this clonotype was seen a few times. The gene calls are TRBV12-3 or TRBV12-4 and TRBJ1-1, with D possibly TRBD1 on 6 matching bases. V dropped 7 bases and J dropped 1 base, with 10 bases sitting between them. This CDR3 has 13 residues. In DNA, the CDR3 is TGTGCCAGCAATCCACAGGGGAACACTGAAGCTTTCTTT. Translated: CASNPQGNTEAFF.

This clonotype has a handful of counts. The chain recombines TRBV20-1 with TRBJ2-2; a possible D gene is TRBD1 (6 bases). V dropped 6 bases and J dropped 2 bases, with 22 bases sitting between them. The germline V gene encodes CDR1 DFQATT and CDR2 SNEGSKA (reference sequence). The CDR3 extends over 17 amino acids. The CDR3 is CSAMMGHPGFNTGELFF. The CDR3 DNA reads as TGCAGTGCCATGATGGGACATCCGGGATTTAACACCGGGGAGCTGTTTTTT.

The sample holds many counts of this clonotype. The rearrangement links TRBV7-8 to TRBJ2-3; D ambiguous. Germline V gives CDR1 SGHVS, CDR2 FQNEAQ. CDR3 length: 15 residues. The V gene lost 5 bases and the J gene lost 4 bases, with 16 bases spanning the gap. The chain's CDR3 is CASSPQPPYPDTQYF. The CDR3 DNA is TGTGCCAGCAGCCCCCAGCCCCCGTACCCAGATACGCAGTATTTT.

This clonotype occurred a few times. The chain uses TRBV20-1 and TRBJ2-7, with a tentative D call TRBD1 (6 bases). The CDR3 consists of 13 residues. Germline V gene lookup returns CDR1 DFQATT and CDR2 SNEGSKA (reference sequence). V was trimmed by 3 bases and J by 0 bases, leaving 9 bases between them. The CDR3: CSASTGSSYEQYF. The DNA of the CDR3 is TGCAGTGCTAGTACAGGGAGCTCCTACGAGCAGTACTTC.

In this sample, this clonotype turned up a few times. The rearrangement links TRBV30 to TRBJ1-1; 8 positions agree with TRBD1. The CDR3 contains 14 residues. V lost 3 bases, J lost 8 bases, and 11 bases stayed unmatched. Per the germline V gene, CDR1 is GTSNPN and CDR2 is SVGIG (reference sequence). The CDR3 DNA follows: TGTGCCTGGAGGCCAGGGGGCGCGTACGGGGAAGCTTTCTTT. This gives the protein CAWRPGGAYGEAFF. The full variable domain, in which reference TRBV30 and TRBJ1-1 provide the parts outside the CDR3, is SQTIHQWPATLVQPVGSPLSLECTVEGTSNPNLYWYRQAAGRGLQLLFYSVGIGQISSEVPQNLSASRPQDRQFILSSKKLLLSDSGFYLCAWRPGGAYGEAFFGQGTRLTVV.

This clonotype has just a few counts. The chain has TRBV5-4 and TRBJ2-3, with D maybe TRBD2 (6 bases). The V gene's germline CDR1 is SGHNT and CDR2 YYREEE (reference sequence). This CDR3 is 15 amino acids long. V lost 2 bases to trimming and J lost 3 bases, with 13 bases between them. The CDR3 coding sequence is TGTGCCAGCAGCTTCGAGACGGGAGTAACAGATACGCAGTATTTT. Protein: CASSFETGVTDTQYF. Using reference TRBV5-4 and TRBJ2-3 for the parts outside the CDR3, the full variable domain is ETGVTQSPTHLIKTRGQQVTLRCSSQSGHNTVSWYQQALGQGPQFIFQYYREEENGRGNFPPRFSGLQFPNYSSELNVNALELDDSALYLCASSFETGVTDTQYFGPGTRLTVL.

The V and J genes are TRBV4-1 and TRBJ2-3; D is possibly TRBD2 (5 bases). Germline CDR1 MGHRA, CDR2 YSYEKL. CDR3 size: 17 residues. The germline V and J ends were trimmed by 5 bases and 2 bases, with 20 bases remaining between them. The CDR3, as DNA: TGCGCCAGCAGCATAATAGCGACTTCCGCGGTCACAGATACGCAGTATTTT. Its protein is CASSIIATSAVTDTQYF.

This chain joins TRBV12-3 or TRBV12-4 and TRBJ1-3; possible D gene TRBD1, 5 bases. Trimming removed 6 bases at V and 0 bases at J, with 9 bases between. CDR3 length equals 14 residues. DNA for the CDR3: TGTGCCAGCAGCCAGGGAAGCTCTGGAAACACCATATATTTT. This sequence encodes CASSQGSSGNTIYF.

The V call is TRBV4-2, the J call TRBJ2-2, with TRBD2 matching over 8 bases. Germline CDR1 reads LGHNA; CDR2 reads YNFKEQ. This CDR3 is 15 amino acids long. The V and J ends lost 8 bases and 4 bases, in that order; junction bases with no gene match: 9. DNA for the CDR3: TGTGCCAGCCGGGGGGGGGCCATATCCACCGGGGAGCTGTTTTTT. Amino acids: CASRGGAISTGELFF.